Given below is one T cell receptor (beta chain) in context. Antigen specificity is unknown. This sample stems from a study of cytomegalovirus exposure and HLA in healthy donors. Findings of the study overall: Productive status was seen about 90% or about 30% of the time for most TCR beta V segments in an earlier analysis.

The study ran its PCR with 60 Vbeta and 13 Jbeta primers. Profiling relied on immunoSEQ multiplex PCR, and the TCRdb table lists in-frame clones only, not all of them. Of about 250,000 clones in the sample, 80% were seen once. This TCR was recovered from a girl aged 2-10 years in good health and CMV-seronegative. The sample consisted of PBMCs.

The CDR3 DNA is TGTGCCAGCAGCTCTACGACCGGGGAGCTGTTTTTT. It yields the protein CASSSTTGELFF. The chain combines TRBV9 with TRBJ2-2; D gene ambiguous. There are 12 residues in the CDR3. The ends were cut back, 4 bases at V and 5 bases at J, with 6 bases in the middle. CDR1 SGDLS and CDR2 YYNGEE come from the germline V gene. Together with reference TRBV9 and TRBJ2-2, the CDR3 gives the full variable domain: DSGVTQTPKHLITATGQRVTLRCSPRSGDLSVYWYQQSLDQGLQFLIQYYNGEERAKGNILERFSAQQFPDLHSELNLSSLELGDSALYFCASSSTTGELFFGEGSRLTVL.